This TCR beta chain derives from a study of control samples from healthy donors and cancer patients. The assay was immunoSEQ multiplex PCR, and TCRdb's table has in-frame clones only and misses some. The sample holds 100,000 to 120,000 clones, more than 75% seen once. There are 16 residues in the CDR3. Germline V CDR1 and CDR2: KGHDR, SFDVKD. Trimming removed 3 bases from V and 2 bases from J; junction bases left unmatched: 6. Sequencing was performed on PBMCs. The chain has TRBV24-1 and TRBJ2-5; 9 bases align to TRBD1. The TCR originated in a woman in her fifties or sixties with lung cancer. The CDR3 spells CATSDGTGMLQETQYF. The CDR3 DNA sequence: TGTGCCACCAGTGATGGGACAGGGATGCTTCAAGAGACCCAGTACTTC.